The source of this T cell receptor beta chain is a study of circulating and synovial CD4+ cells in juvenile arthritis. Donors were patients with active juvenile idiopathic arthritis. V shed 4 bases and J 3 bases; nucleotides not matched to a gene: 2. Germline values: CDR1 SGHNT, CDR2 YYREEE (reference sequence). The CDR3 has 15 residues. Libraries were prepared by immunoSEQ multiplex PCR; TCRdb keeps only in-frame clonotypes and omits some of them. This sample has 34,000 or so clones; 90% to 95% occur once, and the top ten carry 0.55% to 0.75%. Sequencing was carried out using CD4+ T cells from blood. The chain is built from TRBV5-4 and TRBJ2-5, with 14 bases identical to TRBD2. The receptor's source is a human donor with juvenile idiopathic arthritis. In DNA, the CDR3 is TGTGCCAGCAGCCTGGGACTAGCGGGGGAAGAGACCCAGTACTTC. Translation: CASSLGLAGEETQYF.